This entry features one TCR beta chain sequence. As yet, its antigen is unknown. The study sampled blood at baseline, cycle 4 day 1, and cycle 7 day 1. The data originate from a study of OX40 agonist ivuxolimab in advanced cancers. At the level of the study: Patients were dosed intravenously with ivuxolimab at 0.01 to 10 mg/kg every 2 weeks. Of the patients, three showed partial responses, one with hepatocellular carcinoma and two with cutaneous melanoma. Broader study findings: On average, a greater number of expanded clones characterised CD8+ T cells relative to CD4+.

Profiled with immunoSEQ multiplex PCR; TCRdb holds only in-frame clones, not every one. The profile shows 45,000 to 60,000 clones, roughly 92% of them singletons. The V end was cut by 1 base, the J end by 0 bases, with 17 bases between. The CDR3 has 19 amino acids. Per the germline V gene, CDR1 is SGHRS and CDR2 is YFSETQ. This clonotype originated in an adult with an advanced solid tumor such as melanoma, head and neck, liver or kidney cancer. The chain couples TRBV5-1 to TRBJ1-6, with D possibly TRBD1 on 5 matching bases. The material sequenced was CD4+ or CD8+ T cells sorted from blood, taken in a trial of the OX40 agonist ivuxolimab. In nucleotides, the CDR3 is TGCGCCAGCAGCTTGCGTAGTATTGACAGTAGCTCCTATAATTCACCCCTCCACTTT. This encodes CASSLRSIDSSSYNSPLHF.